The 2 T cell receptor beta chains listed next were all sequenced from one sample in a study of T cells after yellow fever vaccination. From the 5' RACE reads, TCRdb called clonotypes with MiXCR, one entry per CDR3 protein. The table has 350,000 or so distinct CDR3 sequences, 7% to 9% seen once. The material sequenced was PBMCs, taken more than 35 days after the first yellow fever vaccination. These receptors all stem from a man younger than 35 who received the YFV17D yellow fever vaccine.

This clonotype was detected only a few times. The J gene is TRBJ2-4, the V gene TRBV20-1; TRBD1 matches at 9 bases. Germline CDR1 reads DFQATT; CDR2 reads SNEGSKA (reference sequence). This CDR3 region has 14 residues. Trimming took 0 bases from V and 6 from J; bases not matched to a gene: 3. This CDR3 reads CSAREGQGINIQYF. In nucleotides, the CDR3 is TGCAGTGCTAGAGAGGGACAGGGAATAAACATTCAGTACTTC.

The rearrangement joins TRBV12-3 or TRBV12-4 to TRBJ2-7; D assignment may be TRBD1 or TRBD2 (6 bases each). The CDR3 totals 14 residues. Trimming took 5 bases from V and 2 from J, leaving 13 bases between them. The chain's CDR3 is CASSKGGEAYEQYF. CDR3 nucleotides: TGTGCCAGCAGTAAGGGGGGCGAAGCCTACGAGCAGTACTTC.